This section outlines one TCR beta chain sequence together with its context. The germline V gene encodes CDR1 SEHNR and CDR2 FQNEAQ (reference sequence). There are 15 residues in the CDR3. The trim removed 5 bases at V and 5 bases at J, leaving 7 bases unmatched. The data were obtained in a study of T cell changes during pregnancy in multiple sclerosis. The repertoire was sequenced with immunoSEQ multiplex PCR; TCRdb's copy has only in-frame clones and lacks some. The sample comprises under 75,000 clones, approximately 93% of which are singletons, and 3% to 4% rests with the top ten. This clonotype was obtained from a female donor with multiple sclerosis, enrolled in a pregnancy study. Source: CD8+ T cells from peripheral blood mononuclear cells, taken in the second trimester of pregnancy. This chain joins TRBV7-9 and TRBJ2-1; 9 nucleotides line up with TRBD2. CDR3 region: CASSRLSGGNNEQFF. The CDR3 DNA follows: TGTGCCAGCAGCCGTCTGAGCGGGGGGAACAATGAGCAGTTCTTC.